This T cell receptor beta chain was observed in a study of CD8 T cells in Susac syndrome. RNA totalling roughly 0.5 to 1 ug underwent reverse transcription with random hexamers. With immunoSEQ multiplex PCR, TCR beta CDR3 was amplified across 54 Vbeta and 13 Jbeta. TCRdb re-called the immunoSEQ multiplex PCR reads through MiXCR, storing one row per CDR3 protein. The sample includes 180,000 or so distinct CDR3 sequences, 90% to 95% seen only once; the top ten take 0.093%. Isolation of CD8+ and CD4+ T cells was performed negatively, whereas enrichment of TEMRA cells was done by FACS. The TCR comes from a human donor with multiple sclerosis. Sequenced: CD4+ T cells from PBMCs.

CDR3 nucleotide sequence: TGTGCCAGCAGCTTGAGGGGCCCCTACGAGCAGTACTTC. Translation gives CASSLRGPYEQYF. The rearrangement uses TRBV5-6 and TRBJ2-7; possibly TRBD1 for D (5 bases). The CDR3 contains 13 residues. Trimming left V 1 base short and J 2 bases short, with 7 bases between. Per germline, CDR1 SGHDT and CDR2 YYEEEE.